This entry concerns a single T cell receptor beta chain. The target of this receptor is not known. It has no much larger one-base neighbor in the sample; base qualities were not kept. Read against the paper, the sample's time point label means: week 11, during vaccination. Each vaccine dose was 300 ug of a 20-mer mutant IDH1 peptide in Montanide, given subcutaneously with topical imiquimod. All donors had newly diagnosed IDH1-mutant astrocytomas of WHO grade 3 or 4 that showed loss of nuclear ATRX. The samples were drawn from NOA16, a multicentre, single-arm, open-label phase I trial in Germany that tested a mutant IDH1 peptide vaccine in humans for the first time. Genomic DNA for TCRB sequencing was extracted from EDTA blood using the DNeasy Blood and Tissue Kit. To prepare the library, the immunoSEQ multiplex PCR assay was applied. Following the manufacturer's protocol, the hsTCRB Kit was used to amplify rearranged TCR beta chain sequences. An Illumina MiSeq was used to sequence the TCRB libraries. Concerning the study's data processing: Demultiplexing, trimming and gene mapping were performed with the kit vendor's proprietary platform. TCRdb carries this immuneACCESS record with in-frame sequences only. Its versions omit some clonotypes, under half of them owing to an unresolved V gene in the studies checked, with the rest unexplained. V and J calls and clone size are given by that table; D and trimming were obtained from the DNA. For this sample the table gives some 52,000 clones, of which 90% to 95% were detected only once. The ten top clones hold over 2% of the sample.

The data are from a study of a mutant IDH1 vaccine in newly diagnosed glioma (dated by TCRdb to the early 2020s). Broadly, across the study: Across visits V03 through V10, patients got a total of eight vaccinations, given in weeks 1, 3, 5, 7, 11, 15, 19 and 23. Peripheral blood was drawn at six visits: V03 (baseline), V05, V07, V10, V12 and V13. Of the 32 treated patients, 62.5% were male and around 40% were female, and the mean age was roughly 38 years. For exploratory analyses, longitudinal TCRB deep sequencing was carried out in about 25 treated patients wherever samples were available. Vaccination began 4-6 weeks after radiotherapy alone, or alongside temozolomide cycles in the chemotherapy-containing groups. Prior to enrollment, patients had been given standard therapy consisting of radiotherapy alone, temozolomide alone, or radiochemotherapy with temozolomide, with the combination given to most patients.

The research as a whole found: Changes in the top peripheral T cell clonotypes picked up by TCRB sequencing did not appear to be linked to pseudoprogression. The authors stated that sample limitations prevented analyses of patient blood samples from being reproduced. PBMC samples for TCRB deep sequencing were selected based on availability. Vaccine-induced immune responses across multiple MHC alleles were detected in approximately 94% of patients.

Via the germline V gene (reference sequence), CDR1 is LNHDA and CDR2 SQIVND. The CDR3, cysteine through phenylalanine, is 16 amino acids long. The entry retains the CDR3 DNA only, 48 bases that are in frame from base 1. V is cut by 5 bases and J by 0 bases, and the space between the germline ends is 14 bases. In this chain, TRBV19 is recombined with TRBJ1-3, with a weak D call of TRBD1 (5 bases match). The sample here was PBMCs, taken from a glioma patient whose treatment included an IDH1 peptide vaccine. This sequence was found in a man aged 50 or older with glioma. The CDR3: CASSPETALSGNTIYF. The DNA reads TGTGCCAGTAGTCCGGAGACAGCCCTCTCTGGAAACACCATATATTTT.